One sample yielded the 20 T cell receptor beta chains listed below, sequenced in a study of T cells after yellow fever vaccination. Each CDR3 protein is one row after TCRdb ran MiXCR on the 5' RACE reads. The sample records fewer than 450,000 distinct CDR3 sequences, 8.1% being singletons. The sequencing used PBMCs, collected roughly 46 days after the first yellow fever vaccination. These receptors came from a man younger than 30 who received the YFV17D yellow fever vaccine.

This clonotype has just a few counts. The chain employs TRBV4-2 and TRBJ2-5; D is unclear. Per the germline V gene, CDR1 is LGHNA and CDR2 is YNFKEQ. CDR3 length: 13 amino acids. The V end lost 1 base, the J end lost 5 bases, and 8 bases lay between the germline ends. CDR3 region: CASSQAVGETQYF. The CDR3 nucleotides are TGTGCCAGCAGCCAAGCAGTCGGGGAGACCCAGTACTTC.

The table lists this clonotype with a few counts. The rearrangement joins TRBV7-2 to TRBJ2-4; D possibly corresponds to TRBD2 (5 bases). V shed 0 bases and J shed 5 bases, with 8 bases lying between them. Germline values: CDR1 SGHTA, CDR2 FQGNSA. CDR3 length equals 14 residues. The CDR3 nucleotides read TGTGCCAGCAGCTTAGCGGGAGTGCAAAACATTCAGTACTTC. Translating gives CASSLAGVQNIQYF.

This rearrangement joins TRBV7-6 to TRBJ2-1, with D maybe TRBD1 (5 bases). In germline, CDR1 is SGHVS, CDR2 FNYEAQ. There are 13 residues in the CDR3. Trimming stripped 0 bases from V and 12 bases from J, with 12 bases between. CDR3 residues: CASSLAQGSLQFF. As DNA, the CDR3 is TGTGCCAGCAGCTTAGCCCAGGGTAGCCTGCAGTTCTTC.

J is TRBJ2-7 and V is TRBV6-5; TRBD1 aligns across 10 bases. J gave up 6 bases and V 1 base, and 6 bases lay outside the gene matches. Germline V gene data show CDR1 as MNHEY and CDR2 as SVGAGI. This CDR3 is 15 amino acids long. The DNA of the CDR3 is TGTGCCAGCAGTTACTTCGGGACAGGGGTGTCCGAGCAGTACTTC. Its translation is CASSYFGTGVSEQYF.

The chain has TRBV12-3 or TRBV12-4 and TRBJ1-4; possible D gene TRBD1, 6 bases. V lost 3 bases and J 10 bases, leaving 15 bases between the germline ends. There are 14 residues in the CDR3. The DNA of the CDR3 is TGTGCCAGCAGTTTGGGTAGGGGGGAGAGAAAACTGTTTTTT. This translates into CASSLGRGERKLFF.

This chain joins TRBV6-2 or TRBV6-3 and TRBJ1-6; 7 bases align to TRBD1. V dropped 7 bases and J dropped 5; count of bases not matched to a gene: 8. Looked up from germline, CDR1 is MNHEY and CDR2 is SVGEGT. The CDR3 totals 15 residues. The CDR3 spells CASTAGQRNNSPLHF. For the CDR3, the DNA is TGTGCCAGCACCGCGGGACAGAGAAATAATTCACCCCTCCACTTT.

This sequence joins TRBV20-1 and TRBJ2-3, with TRBD1 matching 9 bases. CDR1 and CDR2 (germline): DFQATT, SNEGSKA (reference sequence). The V segment lost 6 bases and the J segment 5 bases; nucleotides outside the gene matches: 6. The CDR3 is made up of 13 amino acids. As DNA, the CDR3 is TGCAGTGCGGAACAGGGGGCGGGAGATACGCAGTATTTT. It yields the protein CSAEQGAGDTQYF.

This clonotype was picked up many times. The chain links TRBV5-5 to TRBJ1-5; 11 nucleotides match TRBD1. V lost 5 bases to trimming and J lost 7 bases; unmatched junction nucleotides: 8. The germline CDR1 and CDR2 sequences are SGHKS and YYEKEE (reference sequence). The CDR3 totals 15 residues. The CDR3 coding sequence is TGTGCCAGCAGGTCGGACAGGGGGCCGGGGCAGCCCCAGCATTTT. Its translation is CASRSDRGPGQPQHF.

This clonotype was observed a few times. V and J are TRBV24-1 and TRBJ2-1, with D perhaps TRBD1 (5 bases). This CDR3 comprises 14 residues. Germline-derived CDR1 and CDR2 are KGHDR and SFDVKD. Trimming took 1 base from V and 4 from J, leaving 7 bases between them. The CDR3 DNA is TGTGCCACCAGTGATTTCTCAGGGTACAATGAGCAGTTCTTC. Translating it yields CATSDFSGYNEQFF.

This clonotype has just a few counts. The V call is TRBV25-1, the J call TRBJ2-7, with D hard to call. CDR3 length equals 12 residues. The V gene lost 0 bases and the J gene lost 3 bases, with 3 bases spanning the gap. Germline-derived CDR1 and CDR2 are MGHDK and SYGVNS. DNA for the CDR3: TGTGCCAGCAGTGAATATAACTACGAGCAGTACTTC. Residues: CASSEYNYEQYF.

The chain is built from TRBV7-2 and TRBJ1-6; 7 bases fit TRBD1. Per the germline V gene, CDR1 is SGHTA and CDR2 is FQGNSA. The trim removed 4 bases at V and 0 bases at J, leaving 3 bases unmatched. CDR3 size: 16 residues. The CDR3 DNA sequence: TGTGCCAGCAGCTCGAGGACAGGCTCCTATAATTCACCCCTCCACTTT. It specifies CASSSRTGSYNSPLHF.

This clonotype was recorded many times. The chain employs TRBV5-6 and TRBJ2-5, with 7 bases identical to TRBD1. V lost 4 bases to trimming and J lost 1 base; unmatched junction nucleotides: 4. Looked up from germline, CDR1 is SGHDT and CDR2 is YYEEEE. The CDR3 is 14 residues long. The chain's CDR3 is CASSHGQAQETQYF. For the CDR3, the DNA is TGTGCCAGCAGCCACGGACAGGCCCAAGAGACCCAGTACTTC.

The chain has TRBV5-4 and TRBJ2-1; the match to TRBD1 covers 9 bases. The CDR3 contains 17 residues. Germline V gene sequence: CDR1 SGHNT, CDR2 YYREEE (reference sequence). The V and J ends lost 3 bases and 1 base, in that order; junction bases with no gene match: 8. In DNA, the CDR3 is TGTGCCAGCAGCTACTTCGGGACAGGGCTTTCCTACAATGAGCAGTTCTTC. Protein: CASSYFGTGLSYNEQFF.

The chain couples TRBV7-8 to TRBJ1-2; D remains unclear. Germline V gene sequence: CDR1 SGHVS, CDR2 FQNEAQ. The CDR3 totals 14 residues. Trimming took 2 bases from V and 2 from J, leaving 9 bases between them. The CDR3 DNA follows: TGTGCCAGCAGCTTAATGGAGATGAACTATGGCTACACCTTC. As protein: CASSLMEMNYGYTF.

Remarks on this clonotype: Given a much more abundant clone one base away, this may be a read error. This chain joins TRBV7-9 and TRBJ2-2; D is perhaps TRBD1 or TRBD2 (5 bases each). Germline CDR1 is SEHNR and CDR2 is FQNEAQ (reference sequence). This CDR3 comprises 15 residues. The CDR3 protein is CASSFRGSDTGELYF. As DNA, the CDR3 is TGTGCCAGCAGCTTTCGGGGCTCGGACACCGGGGAGCTGTATTTT.

This clonotype appeared a few times. The chain couples TRBV7-2 to TRBJ2-3, with D possibly being TRBD2 (5 bases). The CDR3 length is 15 residues. Germline CDR1 is SGHTA and CDR2 is FQGNSA. Trimming left V 5 bases short and J 2 bases short, with 14 bases between. This chain's CDR3 is CASSQRRTYTDTQYF. CDR3 DNA: TGTGCCAGCAGCCAACGGAGGACGTACACAGATACGCAGTATTTT. Full variable domain (rest looked up from reference TRBV7-2 and TRBJ2-3): GAGVSQSPSNKVTEKGKDVELRCDPISGHTALYWYRQSLGQGLEFLIYFQGNSAPDKSGLPSDRFSAERTGGSVSTLTIQRTQQEDSAVYLCASSQRRTYTDTQYFGPGTRLTVL.

This clonotype was observed a few times. The V and J genes are TRBV6-2 or TRBV6-3 and TRBJ1-4; no clear D. The CDR3 consists of 14 residues. Between the trimmed V and J ends, which lost 6 bases and 7 bases, there was a span of 15 bases. Germline CDR1 and CDR2: MNHEY and SVGEGT. As DNA, the CDR3 is TGTGCCAGCAGCTCCGGGCCGTGGGGTGAAAAACTGTTTTTT. This sequence encodes CASSSGPWGEKLFF.

The genes are TRBV27 and TRBJ2-3; D unresolved. CDR1 MNHEY and CDR2 SMNVEV come from the germline V gene (reference sequence). V lost 5 bases to trimming and J lost 2 bases, with 11 bases between them. The CDR3 covers 14 residues. CDR3 DNA: TGTGCCAGCAGTGTGAATAGTAACACAGATACGCAGTATTTT. Encoded protein: CASSVNSNTDTQYF.

Regarding this clonotype: Sequence at one end of the junction differs from germline and may be a read error. DNA of the CDR3: TGTGCCAGCAGCAAAGTCCCCGTCGGGAAGCTGTTTTTT. This sequence encodes CASSKVPVGKLFF. The chain recombines TRBV7-6 with TRBJ2-2; tentatively, D is TRBD2 (5 bases). The CDR3 runs 13 residues. Germline CDR1 is SGHVS and CDR2 is FNYEAQ.

In its sample, this clonotype was seen a few times. The CDR3 here is CATSRRRPGGYTF. Here the CDR3 DNA reads TGTGCCACCAGCCGAAGACGTCCTGGAGGCTACACCTTC. The rearrangement uses TRBV15 and TRBJ1-2; D is unclear. The CDR3 length is 13 residues. V was shortened by 5 bases and J by 8 bases, with 15 bases between the two germline ends. Germline V gene data show CDR1 as LNHNV and CDR2 as YYDKDF (reference sequence).